This T cell receptor beta chain emerged from a study of blood T cell repertoires in COVID-19. Across the study: T cells, B-cell-depleted T cells, or PBMCs supplied cDNA or gDNA.

In the source study's methods: Amplification of reference gene primers provided the estimated nucleated cell counts. Profiling relied on immunoSEQ multiplex PCR, and the TCRdb table lists in-frame clones only, not all of them. For V, J and clone size, that table is used; D and trimming come from the DNA. The sample carries about 260,000 clones, roughly 86% recorded once. The CDR3 has 21 amino acids. Trimming took 6 bases from V and 0 from J; bases not matched to a gene: 23. Germline CDR1 is SGDLS and CDR2 is YYNGEE. V gene TRBV9 combines with J gene TRBJ2-5, with 10 bases identical to TRBD2. This TCR came from a human donor in a cohort sampled during active COVID-19. Material: peripheral blood. CDR3 in amino acids: CASTKTGRALAGDTYQETQYF. The CDR3 region has the DNA TGTGCCAGCACCAAAACTGGTAGGGCCCTAGCGGGGGATACGTACCAAGAGACCCAGTACTTC.